The 4 T cell receptor beta chains reported below all come from one sample, sequenced in a study of blood T cell repertoires in COVID-19. TCRdb's table, derived via immunoSEQ multiplex PCR, lists solely in-frame clones and lacks some. The top ten hold 3.5% to 5% of the sample, which has about 67,000 clones, roughly nine tenths seen once. The sample taken for sequencing was peripheral blood. These TCRs come from a man aged 50-59 years with active COVID-19.

V usage is TRBV6-4 and J usage is TRBJ2-2; no reliable D call. Per the germline V gene, CDR1 is MRHNA and CDR2 is SNTAGT. The CDR3 spans 15 residues. The V end was cut by 4 bases, the J end by 3 bases, with 12 bases between. CDR3: CASSVSGGDTGELFF. The CDR3 bases are TGTGCCAGCAGTGTAAGTGGCGGAGACACCGGGGAGCTGTTTTTT.

This sequence joins TRBV7-9 and TRBJ2-2; unclear D gene. Germline CDR1 and CDR2: SEHNR and FQNEAQ (reference sequence). This CDR3 contains 15 residues. V lost 5 bases and J lost 0, with 10 bases in between. DNA for the CDR3: TGTGCCAGCAGCCCCGGTACAGCGAACACCGGGGAGCTGTTTTTT. Translated, it gives CASSPGTANTGELFF.

This clone has more than one count but fewer than ten. The chain carries TRBV5-5 and TRBJ1-5, with a weak D call TRBD1 (5 bases). CDR1 and CDR2 from the germline V gene are SGHKS and YYEKEE (reference sequence). V gave up 2 bases and J gave up 5 bases, with 11 bases separating them. CDR3 length: 14 amino acids. CDR3 region: CASSFLDSDQPQHF. Written as DNA, the CDR3 is TGTGCCAGCAGCTTCCTAGACAGTGATCAGCCCCAGCATTTT.

The chain couples TRBV6-5 to TRBJ2-5; 7 positions agree with TRBD1. Trimming cost V 7 bases and J 5 bases; bases outside gene matches: 10. CDR3 length: 14 residues. CDR1 and CDR2 (germline): MNHEY, SVGAGI. This chain's CDR3 is CASILGQAGETQYF. The CDR3, as DNA: TGTGCCAGCATTTTAGGACAGGCGGGTGAGACCCAGTACTTC.